The 12 T cell receptor beta chains below come from one sample, sequenced in a study of technical replicates of blood from a few donors. Sequencing was performed with immunoSEQ multiplex PCR; in TCRdb, only in-frame clones are kept and a portion is missing. Among approximately 88,000 clones listed, about 96% were seen once. The sequenced sample was T cells isolated from PBMCs. The origin of the receptors is a human donor in good health.

The chain carries TRBV19 and TRBJ2-3; 7 bases line up with TRBD2. V was pared by 2 bases and J by 3 bases, with 8 bases of the junction left unmatched. The CDR3 contains 16 residues. Germline lookup yields CDR1 LNHDA and CDR2 SQIVND (reference sequence). CDR3 nucleotide sequence: TGTGCCAGTAGTATACTAGCGGAACAATTGACAGATACGCAGTATTTT. It yields the protein CASSILAEQLTDTQYF.

CDR3 protein: CASTGTRYGYTF. The CDR3 DNA reads as TGTGCCAGCACCGGGACACGCTATGGCTACACCTTC. The V gene is TRBV5-8, the J gene TRBJ1-2; maybe TRBD1 (6 bases). This CDR3 is built from 12 residues. Trimming removed 6 bases at V and 4 bases at J, with 10 bases between. Germline CDR1 is SGHTS and CDR2 is YDEGEE.

The V gene is TRBV21-1, the J gene TRBJ2-3; the table assigns TRBD2, which was not confirmed against the DNA. TRBV21-1 is a documented pseudogene. There are 15 residues in the CDR3. The CDR3 sequence is CASSKILAVTDTQYF. CDR3 nucleotides: TGTGCCAGCAGCAAGATCTTAGCAGTCACAGATACGCAGTATTTT.

The V call is TRBV10-3, the J call TRBJ2-3, with 11 bases lining up with TRBD2. The germline V gene encodes CDR1 ENHRY and CDR2 SYGVKD. The CDR3 totals 16 residues. V was pared by 2 bases and J by 4 bases, with 5 bases of the junction left unmatched. The CDR3 DNA reads as TGTGCCATCAGTGAGCTAGCGGGAGGTGAGGCAGATACGCAGTATTTT. Its protein is CAISELAGGEADTQYF.

The CDR3 DNA reads as TGTGCCAGCAGCGTAGTGGATGGGCCCTACGAGCAGTACTTC. Amino acid sequence: CASSVVDGPYEQYF. V gene TRBV9 combines with J gene TRBJ2-7; D is uncertain. Trimming removed 0 bases at V and 2 bases at J, with 9 bases between. Germline V gene data show CDR1 as SGDLS and CDR2 as YYNGEE. There are 14 residues in the CDR3. Together with reference TRBV9 and TRBJ2-7, the CDR3 gives the full variable domain: DSGVTQTPKHLITATGQRVTLRCSPRSGDLSVYWYQQSLDQGLQFLIQYYNGEERAKGNILERFSAQQFPDLHSELNLSSLELGDSALYFCASSVVDGPYEQYFGPGTRLTVT.

This chain joins TRBV19 and TRBJ2-2; a weak D match, TRBD2 (6 bases). The V end was cut by 5 bases, the J end by 6 bases, with 13 bases between. The CDR3 is made up of 14 amino acids. The germline gives CDR1 LNHDA, CDR2 SQIVND (reference sequence). This CDR3 is CASSRAREAGELFF. The CDR3 DNA reads as TGTGCCAGTAGTCGGGCCAGGGAGGCCGGGGAGCTGTTTTTT.

V and J are TRBV5-6 and TRBJ2-6; 10 bases agree with TRBD1. The CDR3 has 18 residues. Trimming at V came to 5 bases and at J to 2 bases, leaving 10 bases not matched to a gene. From germline, CDR1 is SGHDT and CDR2 YYEEEE. The CDR3 spells CASSQTDRGLPGANVLTF. Here the CDR3 DNA reads TGTGCCAGCAGTCAAACAGACAGGGGGCTCCCTGGGGCCAACGTCCTGACTTTC.

The chain has TRBV7-3 and TRBJ2-1; the D gene is possibly TRBD2 (6 bases). V dropped 10 bases and J dropped 5 bases, with 18 bases sitting between them. The germline V gene encodes CDR1 SGHTA and CDR2 FQGTGA. The CDR3 totals 14 residues. This CDR3 reads CATRVRGGDNEQFF. In nucleotides, the CDR3 is TGTGCCACCAGGGTGAGAGGAGGGGACAATGAGCAGTTCTTC.

This clone was observed a single time. V is TRBV28 and J is TRBJ2-7; D unresolved. Trimming cost V 7 bases and J 1 base, with 5 bases left between them. Per germline, CDR1 MDHEN and CDR2 SYDVKM. This CDR3 has 11 residues. In DNA form, the CDR3 reads TGTGCCAGCACTAGATCCTACGAGCAGTACTTC. Protein sequence: CASTRSYEQYF.

V is TRBV29-1 and J is TRBJ2-1; 7 bases match TRBD2. This CDR3 is built from 15 residues. From germline, CDR1 is SQVTM and CDR2 ANQGSEA. J was trimmed by 8 bases and V by 0 bases; bases with no gene match: 10. As DNA, the CDR3 is TGCAGCGTTGAAGATACGGCGGGAGTCTTCCATGAGCAGTTCTTC. It is translated as CSVEDTAGVFHEQFF.

To note about this clone: This CDR3 is also generated by other DNA sequences in the sample. The V and J genes are TRBV9 and TRBJ1-2; maybe TRBD1 (6 bases). Trimming stripped 0 bases from V and 4 bases from J, with 10 bases between. In germline, CDR1 is SGDLS, CDR2 YYNGEE. The CDR3 spans 14 residues. CDR3 nucleotides: TGTGCCAGCAGCGTAGGAGGGGGAAGCTATGGCTACACCTTC. Translation: CASSVGGGSYGYTF. Drawing the rest from reference TRBV9 and TRBJ1-2, the complete variable domain is DSGVTQTPKHLITATGQRVTLRCSPRSGDLSVYWYQQSLDQGLQFLIQYYNGEERAKGNILERFSAQQFPDLHSELNLSSLELGDSALYFCASSVGGGSYGYTFGSGTRLTVV.

V and J are TRBV5-8 and TRBJ1-2; D possibly corresponds to TRBD1 (5 bases). This CDR3 is 13 amino acids long. Per the germline V gene, CDR1 is SGHTS and CDR2 is YDEGEE. The V and J ends lost 4 bases and 4 bases respectively, with 11 bases between them. For the CDR3, the DNA is TGTGCCAGCAGCCATACAGGAGCCTATGGCTACACCTTC. Protein product: CASSHTGAYGYTF.